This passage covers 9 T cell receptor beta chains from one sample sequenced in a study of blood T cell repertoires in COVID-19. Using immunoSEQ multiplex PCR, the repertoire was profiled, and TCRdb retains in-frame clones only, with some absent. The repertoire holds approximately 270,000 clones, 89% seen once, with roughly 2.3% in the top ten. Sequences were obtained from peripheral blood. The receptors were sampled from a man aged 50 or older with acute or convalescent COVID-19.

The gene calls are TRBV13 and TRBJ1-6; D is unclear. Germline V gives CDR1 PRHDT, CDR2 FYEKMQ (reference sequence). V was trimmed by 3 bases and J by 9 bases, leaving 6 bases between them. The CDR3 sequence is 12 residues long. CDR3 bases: TGTGCCAGCAGCTTCGCCGGTTCACCCCTCCACTTT. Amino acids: CASSFAGSPLHF. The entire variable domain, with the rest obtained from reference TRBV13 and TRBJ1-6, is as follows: AAGVIQSPRHLIKEKRETATLKCYPIPRHDTVYWYQQGPGQDPQFLISFYEKMQSDKGSIPDRFSAQQFSDYHSELNMSSLELGDSALYFCASSFAGSPLHFGNGTRLTVT.

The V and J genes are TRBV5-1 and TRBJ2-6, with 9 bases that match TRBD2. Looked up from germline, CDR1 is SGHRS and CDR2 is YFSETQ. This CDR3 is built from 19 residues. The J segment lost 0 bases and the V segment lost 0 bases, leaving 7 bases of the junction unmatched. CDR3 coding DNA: TGCGCCAGCAGCTTGGGACTAGCGGCATTAACCTCTGGGGCCAACGTCCTGACTTTC. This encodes CASSLGLAALTSGANVLTF.

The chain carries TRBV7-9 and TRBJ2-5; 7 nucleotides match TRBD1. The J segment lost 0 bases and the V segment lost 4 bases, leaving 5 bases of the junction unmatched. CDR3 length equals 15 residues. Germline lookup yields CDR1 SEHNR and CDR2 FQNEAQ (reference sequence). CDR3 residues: CASSSLTGYQETQYF. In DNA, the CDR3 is TGTGCCAGCAGCTCCCTGACAGGGTACCAAGAGACCCAGTACTTC.

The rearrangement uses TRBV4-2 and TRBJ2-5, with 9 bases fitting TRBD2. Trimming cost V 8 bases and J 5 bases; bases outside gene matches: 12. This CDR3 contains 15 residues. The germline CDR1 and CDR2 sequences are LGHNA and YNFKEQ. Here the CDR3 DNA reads TGTGCCAGCGGGGCTGGCGGGGGGGCCGGCGAGACCCAGTACTTC. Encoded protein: CASGAGGGAGETQYF.

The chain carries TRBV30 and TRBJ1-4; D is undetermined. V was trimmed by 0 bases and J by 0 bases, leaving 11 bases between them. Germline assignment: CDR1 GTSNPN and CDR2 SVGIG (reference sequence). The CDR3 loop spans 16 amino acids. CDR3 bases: TGTGCCTGGAGTGTAATACAGTTTGCAACTAATGAAAAACTGTTTTTT. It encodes CAWSVIQFATNEKLFF.

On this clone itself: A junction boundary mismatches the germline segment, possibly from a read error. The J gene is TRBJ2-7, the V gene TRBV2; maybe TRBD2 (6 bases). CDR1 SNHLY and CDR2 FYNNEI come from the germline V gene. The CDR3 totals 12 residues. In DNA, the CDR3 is TGTGCTTCCCTCCGGGACTCCAACGAGCAGTACTTC. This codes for CASLRDSNEQYF.

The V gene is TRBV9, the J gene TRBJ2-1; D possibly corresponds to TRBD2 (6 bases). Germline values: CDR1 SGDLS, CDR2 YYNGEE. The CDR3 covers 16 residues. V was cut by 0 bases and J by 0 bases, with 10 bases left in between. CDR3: CASSVGAGSSYNEQFF. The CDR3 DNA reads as TGTGCCAGCAGCGTAGGGGCGGGGAGCTCCTACAATGAGCAGTTCTTC. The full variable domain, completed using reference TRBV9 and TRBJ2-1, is DSGVTQTPKHLITATGQRVTLRCSPRSGDLSVYWYQQSLDQGLQFLIQYYNGEERAKGNILERFSAQQFPDLHSELNLSSLELGDSALYFCASSVGAGSSYNEQFFGPGTRLTVL.

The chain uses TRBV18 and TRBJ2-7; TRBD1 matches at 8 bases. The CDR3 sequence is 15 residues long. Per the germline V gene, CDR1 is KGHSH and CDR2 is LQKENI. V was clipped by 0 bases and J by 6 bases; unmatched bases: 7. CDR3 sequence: CASSPPVSQGGEQYF. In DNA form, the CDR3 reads TGTGCCAGCTCACCACCGGTGTCACAGGGGGGCGAGCAGTACTTC.

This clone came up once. DNA for the CDR3: TGTGCCAGCAGCCAAGGTTCGGCTAGCGCGGAGACCCAGTACTTC. As protein: CASSQGSASAETQYF. The chain combines TRBV4-2 with TRBJ2-5; tentatively, D is TRBD2 (6 bases). Germline CDR1 and CDR2: LGHNA and YNFKEQ. With 1 base removed from V and 5 bases from J, the gap between germline ends came to 14 bases. This CDR3 has 15 amino acids.